The 15 T cell receptor beta chains presented below share a single source sample, sequenced in a study of blood T cell repertoires in COVID-19. The table came from immunoSEQ multiplex PCR; TCRdb's copy has only in-frame clones and leaves some out. The repertoire holds about 490,000 clones, 70% to 90% seen once, with 3.2% in the top ten. The material sequenced was peripheral blood. The source of these receptors is a human donor in a cohort sampled during active COVID-19.

The rearrangement joins TRBV4-1 to TRBJ2-3, with TRBD1 matching over 8 bases. The germline gives CDR1 MGHRA, CDR2 YSYEKL. The CDR3 runs to 16 residues. V shed 1 base, J shed 8 bases, and the junction held 11 bases outside the gene matches. The CDR3 region has the DNA TGCGCCAGCAGCCAAGGGACAGGGTATTATGAAGGTACGCAGTATTTT. It encodes CASSQGTGYYEGTQYF.

The chain joins TRBV12-3 or TRBV12-4 to TRBJ1-1, with TRBD1 matching over 7 bases. V gave up 6 bases and J gave up 6 bases; unmatched junction bases: 7. The CDR3 consists of 13 residues. CDR3 loop: CASRPGGFAEAFF. The CDR3 DNA sequence: TGTGCCAGCAGACCAGGGGGTTTCGCTGAAGCTTTCTTT.

This chain uses TRBV15 with TRBJ2-3; D is unresolved. CDR1 and CDR2 (germline): LNHNV, YYDKDF (reference sequence). V lost 5 bases, J lost 1 base, and 4 bases lay in between. The CDR3 consists of 12 residues. This chain's CDR3 is CATSRGTDTQYF. In DNA, the CDR3 is TGTGCCACCAGCCGGGGCACAGATACGCAGTATTTT.

The chain recombines TRBV30 with TRBJ1-1; TRBD1 agrees at 10 bases. Germline V gives CDR1 GTSNPN, CDR2 SVGIG (reference sequence). With V trimmed by 0 bases and J by 8 bases, 9 bases remained unmatched. The length of the CDR3 is 15 residues. CDR3 sequence: CAWSVVGTGVREAFF. CDR3 DNA: TGTGCCTGGAGTGTAGTAGGGACAGGGGTTAGGGAAGCTTTCTTT.

V and J are TRBV6-6 and TRBJ1-1, with D possibly being TRBD1 (6 bases). In germline, CDR1 is MNHNY, CDR2 SVGAGI (reference sequence). Trimming removed 5 bases at V and 0 bases at J, with 37 bases between. There are 23 residues in the CDR3. The CDR3 reads CASSHRPGLLTTVSGQMNTEAFF. The DNA for the CDR3 is TGTGCCAGCAGTCACCGCCCCGGGTTGTTAACCACCGTTTCCGGACAGATGAACACTGAAGCTTTCTTT.

The V and J genes are TRBV6-5 and TRBJ1-5; D may be TRBD1 (5 bases). The length of the CDR3 is 15 residues. With 6 bases removed from V and 4 bases from J, the gap between germline ends came to 16 bases. Germline CDR1 reads MNHEY; CDR2 reads SVGAGI. In DNA form, the CDR3 reads TGTGCCAGCAGACCCCGTCCACAGGATAATCAGCCCCAGCATTTT. Its protein is CASRPRPQDNQPQHF.

The chain is built from TRBV6-5 and TRBJ1-2, with 8 bases that match TRBD1. CDR1 and CDR2 (germline): MNHEY, SVGAGI. The CDR3 is 15 amino acids. J gave up 6 bases and V 6 bases, and 12 bases lay outside the gene matches. This CDR3 is CASRFGQGPADGYTF. In DNA, the CDR3 is TGTGCCAGCAGGTTTGGACAGGGTCCGGCGGATGGCTACACCTTC.

This clone was seen more than once but under ten times. CDR3 region: CSASIPTSGSDEQFF. CDR3 bases: TGCAGTGCTAGTATTCCCACTAGCGGGAGCGATGAGCAGTTCTTC. The gene calls are TRBV20-1 and TRBJ2-1; TRBD2 matches 11 bases. The J segment lost 8 bases and the V segment lost 3 bases, leaving 9 bases of the junction unmatched. CDR1 DFQATT and CDR2 SNEGSKA come from the germline V gene (reference sequence). The CDR3 has 15 residues.

The rearrangement links TRBV7-9 to TRBJ1-1; D remains unclear. CDR3 length: 14 residues. The V end lost 5 bases, the J end lost 7 bases, and 17 bases lay between the germline ends. Looked up from germline, CDR1 is SEHNR and CDR2 is FQNEAQ (reference sequence). The CDR3 here is CASSPRVRAGEAFF. The CDR3 nucleotides read TGTGCCAGCAGCCCGAGGGTCCGGGCGGGTGAAGCTTTCTTT. The complete variable domain, with remaining parts taken from reference TRBV7-9 and TRBJ1-1, reads DTGVSQNPRHKITKRGQNVTFRCDPISEHNRLYWYRQTLGQGPEFLTYFQNEAQLEKSRLLSDRFSAERPKGSFSTLEIQRTEQGDSAMYLCASSPRVRAGEAFFGQGTRLTVV.

The V call is TRBV5-8, the J call TRBJ2-1; perhaps TRBD2 as D (5 bases). The CDR3 contains 16 residues. Trimming pared 0 bases from V and 7 bases from J, leaving 17 bases between. Germline assignment: CDR1 SGHTS and CDR2 YDEGEE. CDR3 protein: CASSLVLQRTGNEQFF. CDR3 sequence (DNA): TGTGCCAGCAGCTTGGTTCTACAGCGGACGGGGAATGAGCAGTTCTTC.

The chain is built from TRBV7-3 and TRBJ1-1, with D perhaps matching TRBD1 (6 bases). Trimming removed 1 base at V and 3 bases at J, with 12 bases between. The germline V gene has CDR1 SGHTA and CDR2 FQGTGA. The CDR3 runs to 15 residues. As DNA, the CDR3 is TGTGCCAGCAGCTTAATGGCGGGGGCGGACACTGAAGCTTTCTTT. This gives the protein CASSLMAGADTEAFF.

The chain joins TRBV5-6 to TRBJ1-2; TRBD1 aligns across 7 bases. The CDR3 is 17 residues long. From germline, CDR1 is SGHDT and CDR2 YYEEEE. The trim removed 3 bases at V and 6 bases at J, leaving 17 bases unmatched. CDR3: CASSWGLSRQGEDGYTF. DNA for the CDR3: TGTGCCAGCAGCTGGGGGCTGTCCAGGCAGGGGGAAGATGGCTACACCTTC.

The chain employs TRBV4-3 and TRBJ1-6; TRBD1 matches at 7 bases. After removal of 4 bases from V and 8 bases from J, the junction contained 11 bases not matched to a gene. This CDR3 has 16 residues. Germline loops: CDR1 LGHNA, CDR2 YSLEER. The CDR3 is CASSPEAAGGDSPLHF. The DNA for the CDR3 is TGCGCCAGCAGCCCCGAGGCGGCAGGGGGTGATTCACCCCTCCACTTT.

This chain joins TRBV28 and TRBJ1-5, with a possible D match to TRBD1 (6 bases). The CDR3 is 17 amino acids. Between the trimmed V and J ends, which lost 7 bases and 2 bases, there was a span of 21 bases. CDR1 is MDHEN and CDR2 is SYDVKM in the germline V gene. Here the CDR3 DNA reads TGTGCCAGCACCTCTTACGGGGCGGGGGCGCGCAATCAGCCCCAGCATTTT. It translates to CASTSYGAGARNQPQHF.

The chain carries TRBV30 and TRBJ1-1, with a weak D call TRBD1 (5 bases). The V end was cut by 2 bases, the J end by 0 bases, with 13 bases between. Germline loops: CDR1 GTSNPN, CDR2 SVGIG (reference sequence). The CDR3 runs to 15 residues. The CDR3 DNA sequence: TGTGCCTGGAGTACTGGGGGGAGCGTGAACACTGAAGCTTTCTTT. Translating it yields CAWSTGGSVNTEAFF.